This T cell receptor beta chain was captured in a study of radiotherapy plus CTLA-4 blockade in lung cancer listed by TCRdb under 2018. Describing the broader study: Objective responses were observed in approximately 19% of enrolled patients, and disease control was achieved in 31%. The investigation overall reported the following: After treatment with radiotherapy and ipilimumab, TCR clones that came from tumors expanded in the peripheral blood. The strongest predictors of response, as reported, were early dynamic changes in blood T cell clones along with a rise in serum interferon-beta after radiation.

A distance of 11 bases separates the germline ends of V and J, which lose 3 bases and 3 bases respectively. Via the germline V gene, CDR1 is MNHNS and CDR2 SASEGT. The cysteine opens and the phenylalanine closes a CDR3 of 14 amino acids. The retained sequence is limited to the CDR3, 42 bases, with the frame set at the first base. Libraries were built with the immunoSEQ multiplex PCR assay. Imported from immuneACCESS, the table was reduced by TCRdb to in-frame sequences with V and J called. These copies leave out some clones; in studies compared against another copy, an unresolved V gene accounts for under half, and the cause of the remainder is not known. In all, the sample holds some 41,000 clones, and roughly 67% of those were seen once. Roughly 25% of the sample goes to the ten largest clones. In this study, focal radiation therapy paired with CTLA-4 blockade (ipilimumab) was tested in patients who had chemo-refractory metastatic non-small-cell lung cancer.

In this sample, this clone turned up once. Its antigen has not been determined. Nothing much larger sits one base from this clone, and base qualities are not available. The chain uses TRBV6-1 and TRBJ1-2; no D segment can be confidently identified. This sample comprised peripheral blood, obtained from a patient treated with radiotherapy plus ipilimumab. The sequence was collected from a human donor with non-small cell lung cancer who had a partial response to radiotherapy plus ipilimumab. Read as DNA, the sequence is TGTGCCAGCAGTGAGGGAGGGTCCTACTATGGCTACACCTTC. Its product reads: CASSEGGSYYGYTF.